These T cell receptor beta chains were read from a single sample in a study of sequential checkpoint blockade in melanoma. Clones were sequenced by immunoSEQ multiplex PCR, and TCRdb holds only the in-frame ones, with some missing. The data contain about 21,000 clones, more than 25% of them singletons. The sequencing used tumor tissue (inferred from file names), collected from a patient given nivolumab and ipilimumab in sequence. Receptors were obtained from a human donor with melanoma. CDR3s include the opening cysteine and the closing phenylalanine or tryptophan. A D gene is named only where the DNA matches it firmly. A row's size may be missing; if present it is once, few, many or a size class.

abundance,j_gene,d_gene,v_gene,CDR3aa,CDR3nt
-,TRBJ2-3,-,TRBV6-7,CASSSLQASSTDTQYF,TGTGCCAGCAGTTCATTACAGGCTTCTAGCACAGATACGCAGTATTTT
-,TRBJ1-3,-,TRBV28,CASTRDSFSGNTIYF,TGTGCCAGCACCCGTGACAGCTTCTCTGGAAACACCATATATTTT
-,TRBJ2-1,TRBD2,TRBV29-1,CSVELAGASYNEQFF,TGCAGCGTTGAACTAGCGGGAGCTTCCTACAATGAGCAGTTCTTC
many,TRBJ2-6,-,TRBV11-3,CASSSEGSWANVLTF,TGTGCCAGCAGCTCGGAGGGTTCCTGGGCCAACGTCCTGACTTTC
-,TRBJ2-7,-,TRBV5-1,CASSLGGGAEEQYF,TGCGCCAGCAGCTTGGGTGGGGGGGCAGAAGAGCAGTACTTC
-,TRBJ2-1,-,TRBV28,CASSPTGNEQFF,TGTGCCAGCTCTCCGACTGGGAATGAGCAGTTCTTC
-,TRBJ2-7,-,TRBV11-3,CASSREDRVFGQYF,TGTGCCAGCAGCCGGGAAGACCGGGTGTTCGGACAGTACTTC
-,TRBJ2-5,TRBD2,TRBV11-3,CASSSGLAGQETQYF,TGTGCCAGCAGCTCCGGACTAGCGGGACAAGAGACCCAGTACTTC
few,TRBJ2-3,TRBD2,TRBV11-3,CASSPGVAGGDTQYF,TGTGCTAGCAGCCCTGGGGTAGCGGGAGGAGATACGCAGTATTTT
many,TRBJ2-3,-,TRBV7-4,CASSLGPSDTQYF,TGTGCCAGCAGCCTGGGACCCTCAGATACGCAGTATTTT
-,TRBJ2-1,TRBD2,TRBV10-3,CAISELSGGPRYEQFF,TGTGCCATCAGTGAGTTGTCGGGAGGGCCCCGTTATGAGCAGTTCTTC
many,TRBJ1-4,TRBD1,TRBV6-8,CASRLTGGELFNEKLFF,TGTGCCAGCAGGTTAACAGGGGGCGAGCTCTTTAATGAAAAACTGTTTTTT
few,TRBJ2-7,-,TRBV28,CASSEPGLPYEQYF,TGTGCCAGCAGTGAACCGGGACTTCCCTACGAGCAGTACTTC
once,TRBJ2-3,TRBD2,TRBV19,CASRNPRLAGDTDTQYF,TGTGCCAGTAGAAACCCCCGCCTAGCGGGAGACACAGATACGCAGTATTTT
-,TRBJ1-1,-,TRBV18,CASSRQTTEAFF,TGTGCCAGCTCGAGACAAACCACTGAAGCTTTCTTT
-,TRBJ1-5,TRBD1,TRBV9,CASSMTGEGNQPQHF,TGTGCCAGCAGCATGACAGGGGAGGGCAATCAGCCCCAGCATTTT
-,TRBJ2-7,TRBD1,TRBV7-4,CASSLPQDREKYF,TGTGCCAGCAGCCTACCACAGGACAGGGAGAAGTACTTC
-,TRBJ2-2,-,TRBV6-8,CASSYLGAGTGELFF,TGTGCCAGCAGTTACCTGGGGGCGGGCACCGGGGAGCTGTTTTTT
-,TRBJ1-2,TRBD1,TRBV19,CASSTGTGIYGYTF,TGTGCCAGTAGCACCGGGACAGGTATCTATGGCTACACCTTC
-,TRBJ1-2,-,TRBV18,CASSQQGLDGYTF,TGTGCCAGCTCTCAACAGGGATTGGATGGCTACACCTTC
few,TRBJ2-6,-,TRBV30,CAWSVRLSGANVLTF,TGTGCCTGGAGTGTACGTCTCTCTGGGGCCAACGTCCTGACTTTC
-,TRBJ1-1,-,TRBV6-8,CASSPLRLAEAFF,TGTGCCAGCAGTCCCCTTCGCCTGGCTGAAGCTTTCTTT
-,TRBJ2-7,-,TRBV6-8,CASSYEPISYEQYF,TGTGCCAGCAGTTACGAGCCGATATCCTACGAGCAGTACTTC
-,TRBJ1-1,TRBD1,TRBV6-7,CASRSGQVNTEAFF,TGTGCCAGCAGATCAGGACAGGTGAACACTGAAGCTTTCTTT
-,TRBJ1-2,-,TRBV6-8,CASSHTNNYGYTF,TGTGCCAGCAGTCACACGAATAACTATGGCTACACCTTC
few,TRBJ2-1,TRBD2,TRBV6-8,CASSPTSGVGNEQFF,TGTGCCAGCAGCCCTACTAGCGGGGTGGGCAATGAGCAGTTCTTC
once,TRBJ1-2,TRBD1,TRBV5-1,CASSSLPLRGQGDVGYTF,TGCGCCAGCAGCTCGCTCCCTCTCCGGGGACAGGGAGATGTTGGCTACACCTTC
-,TRBJ2-7,TRBD1,TRBV5-1,CASSWAGQGNGEQYF,TGCGCCAGCAGTTGGGCCGGACAGGGTAATGGCGAGCAGTACTTC
few,TRBJ2-2,-,TRBV28,CASSLIGSGTGELFF,TGTGCCAGCAGTTTGATAGGGTCCGGCACCGGGGAGCTGTTTTTT
few,TRBJ1-2,TRBD1,TRBV28,CASSLTDRGGYTF,TGTGCCAGCAGTTTAACGGACAGGGGCGGCTACACCTTC
-,TRBJ2-1,TRBD1,TRBV15,CATSKTGGSTYNEQFF,TGTGCCACCAGCAAAACAGGGGGCTCAACCTACAATGAGCAGTTCTTC
few,TRBJ1-3,-,TRBV11-3,CASSPESAHGNTIYF,TGTGCCAGCAGCCCCGAGTCGGCGCATGGAAACACCATATATTTT
-,TRBJ1-5,-,TRBV28,CASTYRDQQPQHF,TGTGCCAGCACCTACAGGGATCAACAGCCCCAGCATTTT
many,TRBJ2-3,-,TRBV6-1,CASSEGSLEAQYF,TGTGCCAGCAGTGAAGGGTCGCTTGAGGCGCAGTATTTT
-,TRBJ1-2,-,TRBV19,CASSTLGNVGYTF,TGTGCCAGTAGTACCTTAGGGAACGTTGGCTACACCTTC
-,TRBJ2-3,-,TRBV11-3,CASSLVWLGQGGGLDTQYF,TGTGCCAGCAGCTTAGTTTGGCTCGGGCAGGGCGGAGGGTTGGATACGCAGTATTTT
-,TRBJ1-2,TRBD1,TRBV10-3,CAISEWTGPNYGYTF,TGTGCCATTTCCGAGTGGACAGGGCCGAACTATGGCTACACCTTC
few,TRBJ2-7,-,TRBV6-8,CASSSSTESYEQYF,TGTGCCAGCAGTTCCTCGACAGAGTCATACGAGCAGTACTTC
few,TRBJ1-3,-,TRBV6-8,CASTYSVVSSGNTIYF,TGTGCCAGCACGTATTCCGTTGTAAGCTCTGGAAACACCATATATTTT
-,TRBJ2-7,-,TRBV30,CAWSVGRSNDEQYF,TGTGCCTGGAGTGTAGGGCGGTCTAACGACGAGCAGTACTTC
-,TRBJ2-7,-,TRBV28,CASSFRGYEQYF,TGTGCCAGCAGTTTCAGGGGATACGAGCAGTACTTC
few,TRBJ1-4,TRBD1,TRBV6-8,CAAETWTGANEKLFF,TGTGCCGCAGAGACGTGGACAGGGGCGAATGAAAAACTGTTTTTT
few,TRBJ2-1,TRBD2,TRBV6-8,CASSDLWTSGRNNEQFF,TGTGCCAGCAGTGACCTCTGGACTAGCGGGAGAAACAATGAGCAGTTCTTC
few,TRBJ1-6,-,TRBV11-3,CASSLQSPNSPLHF,TGTGCCAGCAGCCTCCAGAGCCCTAATTCACCCCTCCACTTT
many,TRBJ1-6,-,TRBV11-3,CASSLGSASYNSPLHF,TGTGCCAGCAGCTTGGGTTCGGCCTCCTATAATTCACCCCTCCACTTT
-,TRBJ2-3,-,TRBV5-1,CASSLDGGWADTQYF,TGCGCCAGCAGCTTGGATGGGGGGTGGGCAGATACGCAGTATTTT
medium-sized,TRBJ1-2,-,TRBV11-3,CASSQGNPLGYGYTF,TGTGCCAGCAGCCAAGGGAACCCACTCGGCTATGGCTACACCTTC
medium-sized,TRBJ2-7,TRBD1,TRBV28,CASRPGQGAFSYEQYF,TGTGCCAGCAGGCCGGGACAGGGGGCGTTCTCCTACGAGCAGTACTTC
-,TRBJ2-1,TRBD2,TRBV19,CASSIEIAGGAREQFF,TGTGCCAGTAGTATCGAAATAGCGGGAGGGGCGCGGGAGCAGTTCTTC
few,TRBJ2-1,TRBD1,TRBV29-1,CSVGTGSYNEQFF,TGCAGCGTGGGGACAGGCTCCTACAATGAGCAGTTCTTC
few,TRBJ1-1,-,TRBV28,CASSLLKAEAFF,TGTGCCAGCAGTTTACTTAAGGCTGAAGCTTTCTTT
few,TRBJ2-5,TRBD1,TRBV5-4,CASSLQGPGGQYF,TGTGCCAGCAGCTTACAGGGACCAGGGGGCCAGTACTTC
-,TRBJ2-7,TRBD1,TRBV9,CASSDFGTVPYEQYF,TGTGCCAGCAGTGATTTCGGGACAGTACCCTACGAGCAGTACTTC
-,TRBJ2-7,-,TRBV11-3,CASSLSRESTYEQYF,TGTGCCAGCAGCTTGTCTCGGGAGTCTACCTACGAGCAGTACTTC
-,TRBJ1-5,-,TRBV29-1,CSVQDSSNQPQHF,TGCAGCGTCCAAGACTCTAGCAATCAGCCCCAGCATTTT
-,TRBJ2-7,-,TRBV28,CASSLSHFKVGVYEQYF,TGTGCCAGCAGTTTGTCTCACTTTAAAGTAGGGGTTTATGAGCAGTACTTC
-,TRBJ1-2,TRBD1,TRBV5-1,CASSFPQGDKGYTF,TGCGCCAGCAGCTTCCCACAGGGGGATAAGGGCTACACCTTC
-,TRBJ1-2,-,TRBV28,CASSLDGINYGYTF,TGTGCCAGCAGTTTAGACGGGATTAACTATGGCTACACCTTC
medium-sized,TRBJ1-5,-,TRBV19,CASTPLGLGQPQHF,TGTGCCAGTACCCCCTTGGGGTTGGGGCAGCCCCAGCATTTT
few,TRBJ2-3,-,TRBV11-3,CASSLLDGITDTQYF,TGTGCCAGCAGCTTACTCGACGGGATCACAGATACGCAGTATTTT